This T cell receptor beta chain came from a study of blood T cell repertoires in COVID-19. Turning to the study itself: The samples span acute and convalescent COVID-19 from the United States, Italy and Spain. In each case, the material was cDNA or gDNA derived from T cells, B-cell-depleted T cells, or PBMCs.

Trimming shortened V by 5 bases and J by 3 bases, and 8 bases separated the two germline ends. The germline CDR1 and CDR2 sequences are SGHTA and FQGNSA. CDR3 length equals 13 residues. Original analysis: The assay estimated nucleated cells by amplifying reference gene primers. Profiling relied on immunoSEQ multiplex PCR, and the TCRdb table lists in-frame clones only, not all of them. V and J calls and clone size are given by that table; D and trimming were obtained from the DNA. Altogether more than 300,000 clones are present, around 80% being singletons, with the ten largest covering 1% to 1.5%. The chain links TRBV7-2 to TRBJ1-3; D is uncertain. The TCR comes from a woman in her fifties or sixties with acute or convalescent COVID-19. The sample taken for sequencing was peripheral blood. CDR3 in DNA: TGTGCCAGCAGCCTCCACGGTGGAAACACCATATATTTT. Translation: CASSLHGGNTIYF.